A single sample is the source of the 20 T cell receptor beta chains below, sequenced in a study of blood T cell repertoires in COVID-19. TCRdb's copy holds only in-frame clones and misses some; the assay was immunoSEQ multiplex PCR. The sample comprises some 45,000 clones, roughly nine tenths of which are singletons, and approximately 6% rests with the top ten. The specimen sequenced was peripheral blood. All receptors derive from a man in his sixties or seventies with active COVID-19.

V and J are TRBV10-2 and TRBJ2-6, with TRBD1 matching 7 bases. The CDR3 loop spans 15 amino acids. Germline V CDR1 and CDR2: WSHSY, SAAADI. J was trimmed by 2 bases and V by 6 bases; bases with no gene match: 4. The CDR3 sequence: CASSNGQAGANVLTF. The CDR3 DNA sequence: TGCGCCAGCAGCAATGGACAGGCTGGGGCCAACGTCCTGACTTTC.

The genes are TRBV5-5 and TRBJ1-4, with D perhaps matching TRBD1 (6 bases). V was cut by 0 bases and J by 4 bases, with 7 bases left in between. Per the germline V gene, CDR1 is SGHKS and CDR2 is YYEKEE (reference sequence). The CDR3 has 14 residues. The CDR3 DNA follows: TGTGCCAGCAGCTTGGGACAGGTTAATGAAAAACTGTTTTTT. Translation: CASSLGQVNEKLFF.

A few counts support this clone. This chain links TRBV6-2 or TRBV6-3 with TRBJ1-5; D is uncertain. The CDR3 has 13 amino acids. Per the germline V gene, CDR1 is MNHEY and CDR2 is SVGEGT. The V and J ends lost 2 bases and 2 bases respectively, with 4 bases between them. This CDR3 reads CASSYTGNQPQHF. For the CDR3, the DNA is TGTGCCAGCAGTTACACTGGCAATCAGCCCCAGCATTTT.

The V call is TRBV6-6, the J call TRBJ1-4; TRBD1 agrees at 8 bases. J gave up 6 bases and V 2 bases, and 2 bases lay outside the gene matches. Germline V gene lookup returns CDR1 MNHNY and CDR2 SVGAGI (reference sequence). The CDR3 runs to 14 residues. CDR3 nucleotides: TGTGCCAGCAGTTACCAGGGGGCGCATGAAAAACTGTTTTTT. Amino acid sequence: CASSYQGAHEKLFF.

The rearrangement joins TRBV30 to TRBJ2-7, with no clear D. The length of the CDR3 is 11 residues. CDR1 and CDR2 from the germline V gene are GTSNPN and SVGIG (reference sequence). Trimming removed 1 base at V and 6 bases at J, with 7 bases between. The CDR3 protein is CAWSDSTEQYF. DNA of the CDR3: TGTGCCTGGAGTGATTCTACCGAGCAGTACTTC.

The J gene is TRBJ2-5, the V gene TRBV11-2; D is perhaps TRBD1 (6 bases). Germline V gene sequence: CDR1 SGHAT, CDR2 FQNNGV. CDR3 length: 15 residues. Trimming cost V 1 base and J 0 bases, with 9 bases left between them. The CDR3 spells CASSLANRDQETQYF. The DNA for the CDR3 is TGTGCCAGCAGCTTAGCAAACAGGGACCAAGAGACCCAGTACTTC.

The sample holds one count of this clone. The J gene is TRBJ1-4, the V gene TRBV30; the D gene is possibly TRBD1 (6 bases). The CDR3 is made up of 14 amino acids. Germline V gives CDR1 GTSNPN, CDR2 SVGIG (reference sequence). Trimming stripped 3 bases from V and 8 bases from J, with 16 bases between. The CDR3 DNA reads TGTGCCTGGAGACGAAGGGGGTTGTACGAAAAACTGTTTTTT. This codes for CAWRRRGLYEKLFF.

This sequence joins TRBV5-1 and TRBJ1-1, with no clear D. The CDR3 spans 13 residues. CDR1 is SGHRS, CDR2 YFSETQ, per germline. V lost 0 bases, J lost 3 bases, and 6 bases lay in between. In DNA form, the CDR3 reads TGCGCCAGCAGCTTGGCCTACGACACTGAAGCTTTCTTT. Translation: CASSLAYDTEAFF.

The CDR3 region is CAITGGSGELFF. The DNA of the CDR3 is TGTGCCATCACGGGGGGCTCGGGGGAGCTGTTTTTT. V and J are TRBV12-3 or TRBV12-4 and TRBJ2-2; D is perhaps TRBD2 (7 bases). Trimming stripped 10 bases from V and 8 bases from J, with 14 bases between. The CDR3 length is 12 residues.

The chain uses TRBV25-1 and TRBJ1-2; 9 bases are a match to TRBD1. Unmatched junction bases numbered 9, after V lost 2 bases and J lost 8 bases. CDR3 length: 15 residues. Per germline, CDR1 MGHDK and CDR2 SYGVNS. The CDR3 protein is CASSERQGGGSGYTF. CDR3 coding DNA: TGTGCCAGCAGTGAAAGACAGGGGGGCGGATCGGGCTACACCTTC.

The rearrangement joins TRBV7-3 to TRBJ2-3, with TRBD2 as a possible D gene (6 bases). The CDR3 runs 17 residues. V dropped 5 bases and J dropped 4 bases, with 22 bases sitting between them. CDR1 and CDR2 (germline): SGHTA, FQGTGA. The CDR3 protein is CASSRGSRAGGADTQYF. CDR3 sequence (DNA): TGTGCCAGCAGCAGGGGTTCTCGAGCGGGCGGGGCAGATACGCAGTATTTT.

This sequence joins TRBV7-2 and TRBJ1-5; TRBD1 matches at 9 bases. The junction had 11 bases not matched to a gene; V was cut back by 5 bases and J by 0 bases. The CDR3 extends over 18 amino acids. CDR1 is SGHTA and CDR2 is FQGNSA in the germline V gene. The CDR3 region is CASSPRGTGLYSNQPQHF. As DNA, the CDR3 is TGTGCCAGCAGCCCTAGAGGGACAGGGTTATATAGCAATCAGCCCCAGCATTTT.

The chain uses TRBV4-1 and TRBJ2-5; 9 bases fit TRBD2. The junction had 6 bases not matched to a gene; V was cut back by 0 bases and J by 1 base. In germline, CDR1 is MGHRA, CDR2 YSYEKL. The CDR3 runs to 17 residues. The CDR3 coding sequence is TGCGCCAGCAGCCAAGAAGTCGGAGCGGGGGGCCAAGAGACCCAGTACTTC. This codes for CASSQEVGAGGQETQYF.

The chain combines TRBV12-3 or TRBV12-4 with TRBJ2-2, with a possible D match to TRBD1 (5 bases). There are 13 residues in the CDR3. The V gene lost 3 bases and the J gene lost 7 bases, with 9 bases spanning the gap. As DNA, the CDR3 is TGTGCCAGCAGTTTTCAGGGCGGCGGGGAGCTGTTTTTT. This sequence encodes CASSFQGGGELFF.

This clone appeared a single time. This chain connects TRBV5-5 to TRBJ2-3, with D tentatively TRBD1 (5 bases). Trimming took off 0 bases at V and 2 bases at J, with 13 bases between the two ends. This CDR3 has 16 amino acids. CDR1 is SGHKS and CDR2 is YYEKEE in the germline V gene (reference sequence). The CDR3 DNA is TGTGCCAGCAGCTTGGTTCCGGGTGGGGCCACAGATACGCAGTATTTT. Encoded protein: CASSLVPGGATDTQYF.

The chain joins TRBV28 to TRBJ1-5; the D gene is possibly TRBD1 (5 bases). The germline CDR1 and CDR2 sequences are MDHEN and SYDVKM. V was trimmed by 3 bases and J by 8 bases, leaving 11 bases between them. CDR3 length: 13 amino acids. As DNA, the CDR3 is TGTGCCAGCAGTTTGCCCGGGGGAGAGCCCCAGCATTTT. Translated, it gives CASSLPGGEPQHF.

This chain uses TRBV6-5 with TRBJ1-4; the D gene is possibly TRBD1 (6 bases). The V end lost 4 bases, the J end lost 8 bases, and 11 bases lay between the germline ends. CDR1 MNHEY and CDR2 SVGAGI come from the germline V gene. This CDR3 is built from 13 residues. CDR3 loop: CASSFTDREKLFF. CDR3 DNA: TGTGCCAGCAGTTTCACGGACAGAGAAAAACTGTTTTTT.

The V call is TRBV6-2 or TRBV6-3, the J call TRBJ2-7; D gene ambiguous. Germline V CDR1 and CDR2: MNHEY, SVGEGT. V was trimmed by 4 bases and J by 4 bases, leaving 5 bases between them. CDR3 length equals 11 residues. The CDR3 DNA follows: TGTGCCAGCAGTTTAAAATACGAGCAGTACTTC. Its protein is CASSLKYEQYF.

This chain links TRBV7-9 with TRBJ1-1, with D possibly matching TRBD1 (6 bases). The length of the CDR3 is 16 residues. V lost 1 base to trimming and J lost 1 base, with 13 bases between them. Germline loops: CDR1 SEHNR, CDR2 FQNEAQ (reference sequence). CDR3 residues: CASSLGSGGANTEAFF. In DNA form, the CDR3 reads TGTGCCAGCAGCTTAGGCTCTGGGGGCGCGAACACTGAAGCTTTCTTT.

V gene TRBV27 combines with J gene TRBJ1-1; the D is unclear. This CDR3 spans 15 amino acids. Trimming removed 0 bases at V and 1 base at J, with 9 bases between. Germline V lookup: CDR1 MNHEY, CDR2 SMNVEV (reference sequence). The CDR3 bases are TGTGCCAGCAGTTTATCGCCAGGCGAGAACACTGAAGCTTTCTTT. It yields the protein CASSLSPGENTEAFF.